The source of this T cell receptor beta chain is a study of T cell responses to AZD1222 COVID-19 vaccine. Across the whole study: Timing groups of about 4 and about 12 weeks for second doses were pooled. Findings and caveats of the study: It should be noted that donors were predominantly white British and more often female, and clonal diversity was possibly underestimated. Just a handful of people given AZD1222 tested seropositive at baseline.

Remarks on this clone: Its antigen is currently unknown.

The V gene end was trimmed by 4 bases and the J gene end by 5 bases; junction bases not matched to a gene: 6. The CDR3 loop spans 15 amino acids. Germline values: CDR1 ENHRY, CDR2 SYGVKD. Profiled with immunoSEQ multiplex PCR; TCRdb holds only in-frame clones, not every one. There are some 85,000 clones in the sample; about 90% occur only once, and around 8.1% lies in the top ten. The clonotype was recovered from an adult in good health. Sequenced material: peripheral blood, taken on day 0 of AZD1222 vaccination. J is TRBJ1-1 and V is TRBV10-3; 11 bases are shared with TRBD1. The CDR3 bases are TGTGCCATCAGTGCCGGACAGGGGGCGCAGACTGAAGCTTTCTTT. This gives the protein CAISAGQGAQTEAFF.